The clone carrying this T cell receptor (beta chain) was counted only a few times. The data belong to a study of T cells in Graves' hyperthyroidism and ophthalmopathy. TCR beta CDR3 sequences were amplified from RNA transcripts. A first-round RT-PCR of the TCR CDR3 used the HTBI primer set. A single record per CDR3 protein comes from TCRdb applying MiXCR to the multiplex PCR reads. The data show some 300,000 distinct CDR3 sequences, around 20% seen once. The CDR3 sequence is 11 residues long. The V and J ends lost 8 bases and 9 bases respectively, with 11 bases between them. In germline, CDR1 is MDHEN, CDR2 SYDVKM.

The receptor was derived from a man aged 50 to 60 with Graves' ophthalmopathy. What was sequenced was blood. This chain joins TRBV28 and TRBJ2-1; D not certain. CDR3 region: CASGTTSEQFF. For the CDR3, the DNA is TGTGCCAGCGGCACCACGAGTGAGCAGTTCTTC. The complete variable domain, with remaining parts taken from reference TRBV28 and TRBJ2-1, reads DVKVTQSSRYLVKRTGEKVFLECVQDMDHENMFWYRQDPGLGLRLIYFSYDVKMKEKGDIPEGYSVSREKKERFSLILESASTNQTSMYLCASGTTSEQFFGPGTRLTVL.